Listed below are T cell receptor beta chains from one sample, sequenced in a study of blood T cell repertoires in COVID-19. The table came from immunoSEQ multiplex PCR; TCRdb's copy has only in-frame clones and leaves some out. Of about 50,000 clones listed, approximately 86% are singletons. The source material was peripheral blood. The source is a man aged 35 to 55 with active COVID-19. The CDR3 runs from the conserved cysteine through the conserved F or W. Fields, in order: clone size, V gene, J gene, D gene, CDR3 protein, CDR3 DNA. A D gene is named only where the DNA matches it firmly. A row's size may be missing; if present it is once, few, many or a size class.

NA,TRBV10-3,TRBJ2-1,TRBD2,CAISPSGSGNEQFF,TGTGCCATCAGCCCTAGCGGGAGTGGCAATGAGCAGTTCTTC
NA,TRBV3-1/TRBV3-2,TRBJ1-1,NA,CASSQEGLNTEAFF,TGTGCCAGCAGCCAGGAGGGGCTGAACACTGAAGCTTTCTTT
NA,TRBV3-1/TRBV3-2,TRBJ2-4,NA,CASSPPGEGGKNIQYF,TGTGCCAGCAGCCCGCCGGGGGAGGGGGGCAAAAACATTCAGTACTTC
NA,TRBV9,TRBJ1-2,NA,CASSFTPTDPNYGYTF,TGTGCCAGCAGCTTTACGCCGACAGACCCTAACTATGGCTACACCTTC
NA,TRBV21-1,TRBJ1-1,NA,CASTRRRRNTEAFF,TGTGCCAGCACACGGAGGAGGAGGAACACTGAAGCTTTCTTT
NA,TRBV19,TRBJ2-3,NA,CASSRTAERGTDTQYF,TGTGCCAGTAGTCGAACAGCAGAACGAGGCACAGATACGCAGTATTTT
NA,TRBV5-4,TRBJ1-1,NA,CASSLGRATEAFF,TGTGCCAGCAGCTTGGGGAGGGCCACTGAAGCTTTCTTT
NA,TRBV7-7,TRBJ2-5,NA,CASSLEGIPQETQYF,TGTGCTAGCAGCTTAGAGGGGATCCCACAAGAGACCCAGTACTTC
NA,TRBV19,TRBJ2-7,NA,CASSTRDTSYEQYF,TGTGCCAGTAGTACTCGGGACACTTCCTACGAGCAGTACTTC
NA,TRBV5-4,TRBJ2-7,NA,CASSFSGPSYEQYF,TGTGCCAGCAGCTTCTCCGGTCCGAGCTACGAGCAGTACTTC
NA,TRBV11-2,TRBJ2-3,NA,CASSRSQEGSTDTQYF,TGTGCCAGCAGTCGATCACAGGAAGGGAGCACAGATACGCAGTATTTT
NA,TRBV6-6,TRBJ2-1,NA,CASSSTPSGRLREQFF,TGTGCCAGCAGCTCGACACCGTCGGGAAGGTTAAGGGAGCAGTTCTTC
NA,TRBV6-5,TRBJ2-7,TRBD2,CASRRSGSGEQYF,TGTGCCAGCAGAAGAAGCGGGAGTGGCGAGCAGTACTTC
NA,TRBV24-1,TRBJ2-3,NA,CATSDSSYTDTQYF,TGTGCCACCAGTGATTCGAGCTACACAGATACGCAGTATTTT
NA,TRBV4-1,TRBJ2-7,NA,CASSPLPLGPYEQYF,TGCGCCAGCAGCCCCCTACCACTAGGTCCCTACGAGCAGTACTTC
once,TRBV29-1,TRBJ1-5,NA,CSVAHSNQPQHF,TGCAGCGTTGCCCATAGCAATCAGCCCCAGCATTTT
NA,TRBV5-1,TRBJ2-4,NA,CASSSTSGQRGNIQYF,TGCGCCAGCAGCAGTACCTCAGGACAGAGGGGGAACATTCAGTACTTC
medium-sized,TRBV11-2,TRBJ1-4,NA,CASSFTGLSNEKLFF,TGTGCCAGCAGCTTTACAGGGCTCTCTAATGAAAAACTGTTTTTT
NA,TRBV7-3,TRBJ2-6,NA,CASSLPGSGGANVLTF,TGTGCCAGCAGCTTACCGGGAAGCGGGGGGGCCAACGTCCTGACTTTC
NA,TRBV5-1,TRBJ2-1,NA,CASSDTGVSNEQFF,TGCGCCAGCAGCGATACGGGAGTGAGCAATGAGCAGTTCTTC
NA,TRBV3-1/TRBV3-2,TRBJ1-2,NA,CASSEEGTGGYTF,TGTGCCAGCAGCGAGGAGGGGACGGGTGGCTACACCTTC
NA,TRBV11-3,TRBJ2-1,TRBD2,CASSVSGVSYNEQFF,TGTGCCAGCAGCGTTAGCGGGGTATCCTACAATGAGCAGTTCTTC
once,TRBV4-2,TRBJ1-4,NA,CASSPGGEYEKLFF,TGTGCCAGCAGCCCCGGAGGCGAGTATGAAAAACTGTTTTTT
NA,TRBV10-1,TRBJ2-5,TRBD2,CASSSGLAEDIREQYF,TGCGCCAGCAGTAGCGGACTAGCTGAAGATATACGAGAGCAGTACTTC
once,TRBV10-2,TRBJ2-5,NA,CASLDSLAPKETQYF,TGCGCCAGCCTGGATTCTCTAGCGCCCAAAGAGACCCAGTACTTC
NA,TRBV5-5,TRBJ1-2,TRBD1,CASSQALGQGASSYTF,TGTGCCAGCAGCCAGGCTCTGGGGCAGGGGGCCTCGAGCTACACCTTC
NA,TRBV27,TRBJ2-5,TRBD2,CASSQREGRETQYF,TGTGCCAGCAGTCAGCGGGAGGGCCGAGAGACCCAGTACTTC